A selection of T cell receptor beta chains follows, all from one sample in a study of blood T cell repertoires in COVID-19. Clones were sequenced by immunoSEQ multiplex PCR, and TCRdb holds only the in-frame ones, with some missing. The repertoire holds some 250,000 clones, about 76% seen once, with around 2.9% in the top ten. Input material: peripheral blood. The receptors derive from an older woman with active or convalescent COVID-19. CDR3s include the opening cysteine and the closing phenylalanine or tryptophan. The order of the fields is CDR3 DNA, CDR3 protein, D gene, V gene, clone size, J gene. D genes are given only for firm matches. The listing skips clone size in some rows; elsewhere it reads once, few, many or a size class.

TGTGCCAGCAGTTATGGGGCTAGATATGGCTACACCTTC	CASSYGARYGYTF	-	TRBV6-5	-	TRBJ1-2
TGTGCCAGCAGCTTGGCAGGGCCCTATAATTCACCCCTCCACTTT	CASSLAGPYNSPLHF	-	TRBV5-6	-	TRBJ1-6
TGTGCCAGCAGCCGGCAGGACAGACATAGCAATCAGCCCCAGCATTTT	CASSRQDRHSNQPQHF	-	TRBV14	-	TRBJ1-5
TGTGCCAGCAGTCTAACAGGGGGCCCATATGGCTACACCTTC	CASSLTGGPYGYTF	TRBD1	TRBV27	-	TRBJ1-2
TGTGCCAGTGGATGGACAGGGTGGGGGTCGGACACTGAAGCTTTCTTT	CASGWTGWGSDTEAFF	TRBD1	TRBV19	-	TRBJ1-1
TGTGCCACCAGCACACAGGGGGCGAGCTTGAACACTGAAGCTTTCTTT	CATSTQGASLNTEAFF	TRBD1	TRBV15	-	TRBJ1-1
TGTGCCAGCAGCTTAGCGGTGGCAGACAATGAGCAGTTCTTC	CASSLAVADNEQFF	-	TRBV7-2	-	TRBJ2-1
TGTGCCAGCAGCTCACACAGGGGGAATTATGGCTACACCTTC	CASSSHRGNYGYTF	TRBD1	TRBV7-2	-	TRBJ1-2
TGCGCCAGCAGCTCCACAGGGGGTTTAAGCTCCTACGAGCAGTACTTC	CASSSTGGLSSYEQYF	TRBD1	TRBV5-1	-	TRBJ2-7
TGTGCCAGCTCTCTACCAAGCACAGATACGCAGTATTTT	CASSLPSTDTQYF	-	TRBV18	-	TRBJ2-3
TGTGCCAGCTCACCCTACCCGACAGCCTCTGGAAACACCATATATTTT	CASSPYPTASGNTIYF	-	TRBV18	once	TRBJ1-3
TGCGGCTTAACAGGGAAGGGCGGCGGCACTGAAGCTTTCTTT	CGLTGKGGGTEAFF	-	TRBV25-1	-	TRBJ1-1
TGTGCCAGCACCCCGGGACAGTCTGCTCGGGGCTACACCTTC	CASTPGQSARGYTF	TRBD1	TRBV9	-	TRBJ1-2
TGTGCCAGCAGCTTAGGAGGGGACTCCAGAGCTGAAGCTTTCTTT	CASSLGGDSRAEAFF	-	TRBV5-4	few	TRBJ1-1
TGTGCCATCAGCCTTCTAGCGGGGGGCTCCTACGAGCAGTACTTC	CAISLLAGGSYEQYF	TRBD2	TRBV10-3	-	TRBJ2-7
TGTGCCAGCAGCTTAGACAGGGGGCATGGGGATACGCAGTATTTT	CASSLDRGHGDTQYF	TRBD1	TRBV11-2	once	TRBJ2-3